A selection of T cell receptor beta chains follows, all from one sample in a study of cytomegalovirus exposure and HLA in healthy donors. Sequencing was performed with immunoSEQ multiplex PCR; in TCRdb, only in-frame clones are kept and a portion is missing. The sample carries some 130,000 clones, about 72% recorded once. Sequenced: PBMCs. These receptors were obtained from a female donor in good health and CMV-seronegative. The CDR3 runs from the conserved cysteine through the conserved F or W. A D gene is named only where the DNA matches it firmly. Size tells how often a clone was seen (once, few, many) or the class of an expanded clone, and some rows leave it out.

abundance	j_gene	d_gene	v_gene	CDR3aa	CDR3nt
once	TRBJ2-5	.	TRBV25-1	CASTRSEDGTQYF	TGTGCCAGCACTAGGAGCGAGGATGGGACCCAGTACTTC
.	TRBJ1-1	.	TRBV4-1	CASSQERGGTEAFF	TGCGCCAGCAGCCAAGAACGGGGGGGGACTGAAGCTTTCTTT
.	TRBJ1-5	.	TRBV9	CASSVGTNQPQHF	TGTGCCAGCAGCGTAGGCACAAATCAGCCCCAGCATTTT
.	TRBJ2-7	.	TRBV11-2	CASSLNGVGQSYEQYF	TGTGCCAGCAGCTTAAATGGGGTGGGGCAGAGCTACGAGCAGTACTTC
few	TRBJ2-1	.	TRBV29-1	CSVSGDTPDYNEQFF	TGCAGCGTCTCAGGGGACACCCCGGACTACAATGAGCAGTTCTTC
.	TRBJ1-5	.	TRBV6-1	CASSGGGGYQPQHF	TGTGCCAGCAGTGGAGGAGGTGGTTATCAGCCCCAGCATTTT
few	TRBJ2-1	.	TRBV30	CAWSPLGSLQFF	TGTGCCTGGAGTCCTCTAGGGAGTTTGCAGTTCTTC
.	TRBJ2-7	TRBD1	TRBV7-8	CASSSTGGTSYEQYF	TGTGCCAGCAGCTCGACAGGGGGAACCTCCTACGAGCAGTACTTC
.	TRBJ2-7	TRBD2	TRBV7-2	CASSSTGLADSYEQYF	TGTGCCAGCAGCTCCACGGGACTAGCGGATTCCTACGAGCAGTACTTC
.	TRBJ2-7	TRBD1	TRBV5-1	CASSGTGTYEQYF	TGCGCCAGCAGCGGGACAGGGACCTACGAGCAGTACTTC
.	TRBJ2-3	.	TRBV6-5	CASSLGEADTQYF	TGTGCCAGCAGTTTGGGGGAGGCAGATACGCAGTATTTT
.	TRBJ1-5	.	TRBV19	CASSIEGRGRQPQHF	TGTGCCAGTAGTATAGAGGGCAGGGGAAGACAGCCCCAGCATTTT
.	TRBJ1-1	.	TRBV16	CASSQREMNTEAFF	TGTGCCAGCAGCCAGCGGGAGATGAACACTGAAGCTTTCTTT
few	TRBJ2-1	TRBD2	TRBV11-2	CASSLAGGAEQFF	TGTGCCAGCAGCCTAGCGGGAGGGGCTGAGCAGTTCTTC
.	TRBJ2-2	.	TRBV7-2	CASSTRAGGASGLSGELFF	TGTGCCAGCAGCACACGAGCGGGCGGAGCTTCGGGTTTGTCCGGGGAGCTGTTTTTT
.	TRBJ2-5	TRBD2	TRBV5-1	CASSLVLAGGIQETQYF	TGCGCCAGCAGCTTGGTGCTAGCGGGAGGGATTCAAGAGACCCAGTACTTC
few	TRBJ1-1	.	TRBV29-1	CSVWGDAEAFF	TGCAGCGTTTGGGGGGACGCTGAAGCTTTCTTT